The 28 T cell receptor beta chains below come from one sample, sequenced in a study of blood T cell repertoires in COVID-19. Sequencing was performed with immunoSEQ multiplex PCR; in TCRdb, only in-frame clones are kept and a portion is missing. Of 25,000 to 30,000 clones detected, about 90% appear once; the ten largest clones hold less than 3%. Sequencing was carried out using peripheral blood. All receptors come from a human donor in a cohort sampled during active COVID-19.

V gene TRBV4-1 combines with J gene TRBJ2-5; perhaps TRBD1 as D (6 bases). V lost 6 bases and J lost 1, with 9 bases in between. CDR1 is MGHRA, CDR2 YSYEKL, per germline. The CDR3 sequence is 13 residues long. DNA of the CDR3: TGCGCCAGCAGTCTCAGGGGCCAAGAGACCCAGTACTTC. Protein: CASSLRGQETQYF.

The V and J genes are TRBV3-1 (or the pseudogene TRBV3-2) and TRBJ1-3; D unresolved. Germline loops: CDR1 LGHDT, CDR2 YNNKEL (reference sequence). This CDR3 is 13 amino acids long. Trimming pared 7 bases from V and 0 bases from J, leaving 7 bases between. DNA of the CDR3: TGTGCCAGCACAGGCATCTCTGGAAACACCATATATTTT. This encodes CASTGISGNTIYF.

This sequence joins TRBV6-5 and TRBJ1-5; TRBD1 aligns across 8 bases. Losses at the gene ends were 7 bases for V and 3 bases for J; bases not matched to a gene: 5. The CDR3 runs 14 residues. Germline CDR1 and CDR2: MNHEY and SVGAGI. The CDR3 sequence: CASNTGGDNQPQHF. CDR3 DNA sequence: TGTGCCAGCAATACAGGGGGGGACAATCAGCCCCAGCATTTT.

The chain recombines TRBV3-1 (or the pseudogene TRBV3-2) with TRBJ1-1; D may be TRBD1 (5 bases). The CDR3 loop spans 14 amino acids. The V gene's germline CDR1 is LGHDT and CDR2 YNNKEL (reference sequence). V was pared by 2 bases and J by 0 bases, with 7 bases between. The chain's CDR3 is CASSQRGMNTEAFF. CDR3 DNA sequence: TGTGCCAGCAGCCAACGGGGGATGAACACTGAAGCTTTCTTT.

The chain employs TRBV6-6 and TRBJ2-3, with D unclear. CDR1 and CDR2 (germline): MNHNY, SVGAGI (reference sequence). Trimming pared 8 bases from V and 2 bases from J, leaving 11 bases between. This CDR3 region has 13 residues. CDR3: CASGPPNTDTQYF. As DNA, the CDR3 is TGTGCCAGCGGCCCCCCGAACACAGATACGCAGTATTTT.

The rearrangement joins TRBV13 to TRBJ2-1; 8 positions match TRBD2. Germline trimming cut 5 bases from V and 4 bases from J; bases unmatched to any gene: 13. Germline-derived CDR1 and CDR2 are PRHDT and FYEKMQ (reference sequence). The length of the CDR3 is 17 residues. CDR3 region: CASSRVLGRGEYNEQFF. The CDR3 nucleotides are TGTGCCAGCAGCCGCGTTTTAGGGCGGGGGGAATACAATGAGCAGTTCTTC.

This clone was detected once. This CDR3 is CASSRGGASHYEQYF. Written as DNA, the CDR3 is TGCGCCAGCAGTCGGGGAGGGGCCAGCCACTACGAGCAGTACTTC. The chain is built from TRBV5-1 and TRBJ2-7; 7 nucleotides match TRBD2. The V and J ends lost 5 bases and 3 bases, in that order; junction bases with no gene match: 11. The germline CDR1 and CDR2 sequences are SGHRS and YFSETQ. The CDR3 is 15 amino acids.

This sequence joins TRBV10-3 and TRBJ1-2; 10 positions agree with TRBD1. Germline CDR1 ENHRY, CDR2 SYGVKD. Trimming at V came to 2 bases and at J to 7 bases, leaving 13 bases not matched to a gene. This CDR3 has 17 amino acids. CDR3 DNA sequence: TGTGCCATCAGTGAGGGGGCCTCGACAGGGGGCGATCGTGGCTACACCTTC. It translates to CAISEGASTGGDRGYTF.

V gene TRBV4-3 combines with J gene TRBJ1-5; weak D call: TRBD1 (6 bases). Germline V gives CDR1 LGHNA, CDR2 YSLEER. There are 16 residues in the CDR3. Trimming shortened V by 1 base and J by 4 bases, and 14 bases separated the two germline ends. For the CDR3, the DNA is TGCGCCAGCAGCCAAGGGGGGCAGGCCAAGAATCAGCCCCAGCATTTT. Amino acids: CASSQGGQAKNQPQHF.

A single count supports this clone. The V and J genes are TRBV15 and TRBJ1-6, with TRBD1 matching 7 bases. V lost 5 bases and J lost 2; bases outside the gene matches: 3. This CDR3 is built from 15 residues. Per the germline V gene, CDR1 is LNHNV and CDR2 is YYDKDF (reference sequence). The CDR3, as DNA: TGTGCCACCAGCCTAGGGGGCGCCTATAATTCACCCCTCCACTTT. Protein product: CATSLGGAYNSPLHF.

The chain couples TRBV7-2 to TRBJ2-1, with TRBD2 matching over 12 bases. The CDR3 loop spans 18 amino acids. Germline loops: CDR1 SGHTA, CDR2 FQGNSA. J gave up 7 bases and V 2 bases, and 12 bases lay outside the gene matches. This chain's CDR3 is CASSLIAASGGDNNEQFF. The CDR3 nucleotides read TGTGCCAGCAGCTTAATTGCGGCTAGCGGGGGGGATAATAATGAGCAGTTCTTC.

CDR3 loop: CASSQEEGSYNEQFF. The CDR3 nucleotides read TGTGCCAGCAGCCAAGAAGAGGGATCGTACAATGAGCAGTTCTTC. The chain recombines TRBV4-2 with TRBJ2-1; D perhaps matches TRBD2 (5 bases). The germline CDR1 and CDR2 sequences are LGHNA and YNFKEQ. The V and J ends lost 0 bases and 4 bases respectively, with 10 bases between them. The CDR3 runs to 15 residues.

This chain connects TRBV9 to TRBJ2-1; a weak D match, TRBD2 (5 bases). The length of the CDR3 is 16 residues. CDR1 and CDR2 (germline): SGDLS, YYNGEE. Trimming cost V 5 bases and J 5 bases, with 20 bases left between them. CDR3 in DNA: TGTGCCAGCAGTCACCTGGACTCCCTCCCCCACAATGAGCAGTTCTTC. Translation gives CASSHLDSLPHNEQFF.

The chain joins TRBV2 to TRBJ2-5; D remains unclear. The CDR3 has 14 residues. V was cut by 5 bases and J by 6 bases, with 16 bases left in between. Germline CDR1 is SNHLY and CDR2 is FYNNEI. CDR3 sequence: CASSLQKYNKTQYF. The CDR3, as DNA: TGTGCCAGCAGTCTCCAGAAGTACAATAAGACCCAGTACTTC. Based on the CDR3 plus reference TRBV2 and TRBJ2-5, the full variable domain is EPEVTQTPSHQVTQMGQEVILRCVPISNHLYFYWYRQILGQKVEFLVSFYNNEISEKSEIFDDQFSVERPDGSNFTLKIRSTKLEDSAMYFCASSLQKYNKTQYFGPGTRLLVL.

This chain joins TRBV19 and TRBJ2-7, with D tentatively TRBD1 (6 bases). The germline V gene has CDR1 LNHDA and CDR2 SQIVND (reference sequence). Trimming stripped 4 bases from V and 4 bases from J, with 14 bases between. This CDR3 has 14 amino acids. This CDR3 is CASSSTGTLYEQYF. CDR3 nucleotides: TGTGCCAGTAGTAGCACAGGGACCCTTTACGAGCAGTACTTC.

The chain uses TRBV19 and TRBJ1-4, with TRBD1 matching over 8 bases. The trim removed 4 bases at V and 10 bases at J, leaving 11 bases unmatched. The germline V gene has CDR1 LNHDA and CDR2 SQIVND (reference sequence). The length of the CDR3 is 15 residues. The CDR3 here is CASSTSAGTGRKLFF. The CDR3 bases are TGTGCCAGTAGTACATCCGCTGGGACAGGCCGAAAACTGTTTTTT.

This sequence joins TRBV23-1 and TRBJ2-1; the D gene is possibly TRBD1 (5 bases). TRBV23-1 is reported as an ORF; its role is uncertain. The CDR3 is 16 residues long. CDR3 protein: CVNPADDRPRHNEQFF. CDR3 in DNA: TGCGTGAACCCGGCGGATGACAGACCAAGGCACAATGAGCAGTTCTTC.

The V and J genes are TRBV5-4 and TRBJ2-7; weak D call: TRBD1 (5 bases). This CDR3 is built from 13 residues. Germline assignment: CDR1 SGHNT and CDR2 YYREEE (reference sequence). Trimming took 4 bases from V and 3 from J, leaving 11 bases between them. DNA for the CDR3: TGTGCCAGCAGCGGTCAGGGTCGCTACGAGCAGTACTTC. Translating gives CASSGQGRYEQYF.

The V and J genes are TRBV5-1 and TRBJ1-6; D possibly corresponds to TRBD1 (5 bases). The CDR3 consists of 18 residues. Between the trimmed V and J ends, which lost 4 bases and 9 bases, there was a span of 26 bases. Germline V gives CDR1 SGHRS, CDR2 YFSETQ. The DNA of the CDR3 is TGCGCCAGCAGCCCAGCCGGGCAGAGGACAACCCCCACTTCACCCCTCCACTTT. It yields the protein CASSPAGQRTTPTSPLHF.

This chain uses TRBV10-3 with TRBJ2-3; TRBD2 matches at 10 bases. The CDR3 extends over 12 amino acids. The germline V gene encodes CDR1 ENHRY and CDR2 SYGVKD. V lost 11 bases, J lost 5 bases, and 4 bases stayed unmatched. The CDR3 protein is CASLAGGDTQYF. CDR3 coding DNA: TGTGCCTCCTTAGCGGGGGGAGATACGCAGTATTTT.

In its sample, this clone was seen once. This chain's CDR3 is CASKTTGQDNEQFF. The CDR3 DNA reads as TGCGCCAGCAAAACTACCGGACAGGACAATGAGCAGTTCTTC. The chain is built from TRBV5-1 and TRBJ2-1; TRBD1 agrees at 7 bases. The CDR3 spans 14 residues. The V gene end was trimmed by 6 bases and the J gene end by 5 bases; junction bases not matched to a gene: 8. Germline CDR1 SGHRS, CDR2 YFSETQ.

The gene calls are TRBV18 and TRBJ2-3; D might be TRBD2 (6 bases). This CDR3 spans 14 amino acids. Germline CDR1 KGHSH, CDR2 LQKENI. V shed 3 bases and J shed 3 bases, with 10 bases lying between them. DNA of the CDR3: TGTGCCAGCTCACCGGGGGGTGGAACAGATACGCAGTATTTT. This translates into CASSPGGGTDTQYF.

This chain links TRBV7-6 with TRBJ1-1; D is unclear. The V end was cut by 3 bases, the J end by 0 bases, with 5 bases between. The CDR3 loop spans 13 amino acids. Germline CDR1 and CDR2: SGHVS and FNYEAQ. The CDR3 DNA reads TGTGCCAGCAGCTTCCAGATGAACACTGAAGCTTTCTTT. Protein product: CASSFQMNTEAFF. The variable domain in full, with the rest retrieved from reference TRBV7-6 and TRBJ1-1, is GAGVSQSPRYKVTKRGQDVALRCDPISGHVSLYWYRQALGQGPEFLTYFNYEAQQDKSGLPNDRFSAERPEGSISTLTIQRTEQRDSAMYRCASSFQMNTEAFFGQGTRLTVV.

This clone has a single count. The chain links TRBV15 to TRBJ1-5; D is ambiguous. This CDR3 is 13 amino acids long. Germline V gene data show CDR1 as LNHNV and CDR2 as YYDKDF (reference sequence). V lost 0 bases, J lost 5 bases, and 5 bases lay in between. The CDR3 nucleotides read TGTGCCACCAGCAGAGATGGGCATCAGCCCCAGCATTTT. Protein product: CATSRDGHQPQHF.

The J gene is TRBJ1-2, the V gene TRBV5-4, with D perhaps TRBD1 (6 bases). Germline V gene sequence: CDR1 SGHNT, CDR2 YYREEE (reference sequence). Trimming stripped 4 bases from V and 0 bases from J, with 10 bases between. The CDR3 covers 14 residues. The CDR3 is CASSMDRANYGYTF. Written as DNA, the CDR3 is TGTGCCAGCAGCATGGACAGAGCTAACTATGGCTACACCTTC.

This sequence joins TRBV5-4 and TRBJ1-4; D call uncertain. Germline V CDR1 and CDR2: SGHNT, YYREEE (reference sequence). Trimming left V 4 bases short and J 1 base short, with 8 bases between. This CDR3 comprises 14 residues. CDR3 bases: TGTGCCAGCAGCCGCCAGGAAACTAATGAAAAACTGTTTTTT. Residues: CASSRQETNEKLFF. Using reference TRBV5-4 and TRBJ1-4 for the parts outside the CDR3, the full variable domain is ETGVTQSPTHLIKTRGQQVTLRCSSQSGHNTVSWYQQALGQGPQFIFQYYREEENGRGNFPPRFSGLQFPNYSSELNVNALELDDSALYLCASSRQETNEKLFFGSGTQLSVL.

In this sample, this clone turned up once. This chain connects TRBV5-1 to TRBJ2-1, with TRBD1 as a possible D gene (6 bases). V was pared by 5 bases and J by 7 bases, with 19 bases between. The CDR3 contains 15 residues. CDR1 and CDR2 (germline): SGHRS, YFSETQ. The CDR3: CASRQEAPGANEQFF. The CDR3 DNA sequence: TGCGCCAGCAGACAAGAGGCCCCAGGGGCTAATGAGCAGTTCTTC.

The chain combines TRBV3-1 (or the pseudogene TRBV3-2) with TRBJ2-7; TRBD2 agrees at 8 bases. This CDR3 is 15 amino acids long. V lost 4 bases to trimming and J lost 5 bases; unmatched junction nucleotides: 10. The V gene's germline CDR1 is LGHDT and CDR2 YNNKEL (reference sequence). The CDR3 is CASSPGSRGGNEQYF. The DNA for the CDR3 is TGTGCCAGCAGCCCGGGATCACGGGGGGGCAACGAGCAGTACTTC.